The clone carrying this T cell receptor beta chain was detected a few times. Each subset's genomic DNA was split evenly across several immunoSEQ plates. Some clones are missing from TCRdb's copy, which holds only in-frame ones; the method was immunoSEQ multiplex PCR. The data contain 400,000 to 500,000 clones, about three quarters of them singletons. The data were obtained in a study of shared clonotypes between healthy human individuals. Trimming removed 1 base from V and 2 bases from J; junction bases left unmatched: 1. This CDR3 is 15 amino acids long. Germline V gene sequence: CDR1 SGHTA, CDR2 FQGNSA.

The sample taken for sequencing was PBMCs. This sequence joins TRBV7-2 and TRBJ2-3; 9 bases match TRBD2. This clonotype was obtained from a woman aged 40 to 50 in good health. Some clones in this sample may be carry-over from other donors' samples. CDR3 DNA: TGTGCCAGCAGCTTAGGCGGGAGGGCCACAGATACGCAGTATTTT. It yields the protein CASSLGGRATDTQYF.